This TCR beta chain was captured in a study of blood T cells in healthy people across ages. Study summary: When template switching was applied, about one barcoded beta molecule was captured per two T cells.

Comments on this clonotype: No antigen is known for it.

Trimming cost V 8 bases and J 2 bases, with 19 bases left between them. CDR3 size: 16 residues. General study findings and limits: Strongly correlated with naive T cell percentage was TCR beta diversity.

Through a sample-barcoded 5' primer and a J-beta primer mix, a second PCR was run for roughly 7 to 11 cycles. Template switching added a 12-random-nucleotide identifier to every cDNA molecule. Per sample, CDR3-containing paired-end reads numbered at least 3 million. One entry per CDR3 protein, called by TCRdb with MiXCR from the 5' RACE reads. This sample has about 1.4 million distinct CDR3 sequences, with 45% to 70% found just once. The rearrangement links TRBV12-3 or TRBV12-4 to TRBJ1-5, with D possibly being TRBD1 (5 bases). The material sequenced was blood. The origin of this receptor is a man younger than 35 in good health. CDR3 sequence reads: CASSTQEGRGNQPQHF. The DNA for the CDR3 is TGTGCCAGCTCCACACAGGAGGGGAGGGGCAATCAGCCCCAGCATTTT.